The T cell receptor beta chain described here comes from a study of T cell responses to AZD1222 COVID-19 vaccine. Trimming took 5 bases from V and 8 from J, leaving 12 bases between them. The CDR3 runs to 13 residues. Here immunoSEQ multiplex PCR was the method, and the copy in TCRdb shows in-frame clones only, minus some. This sample has nearly 110,000 clones, with approximately 90% found just once. General study findings and limits: Sampling captured repertoires only after the peak T cell response. Spike-specific TCRs gained breadth and depth after people received two AZD1222 doses.

To note about this clone: Its antigen is not identified.

The source is an adult who received the AZD1222 COVID-19 vaccine. The chain uses TRBV12-3 or TRBV12-4 and TRBJ1-4; D is ambiguous. This specimen was peripheral blood, taken 28 days after the second AZD1222 dose. The CDR3 nucleotides read TGTGCCAGCAGTCCATCAACTCAGGAAAAACTGTTTTTT. Translation gives CASSPSTQEKLFF.